This T cell receptor (beta chain) was identified during a study of glioma-infiltrating T cells. The CDR3 runs 11 residues. The germline V gene has CDR1 SGHRS and CDR2 YFSETQ. Note on this clonotype: Its antigen is unknown. Sequence at one end of the junction differs from germline and may be a read error.

Overall study results and limits: CDR3 overlap between tissue and blood was very small. Gliomas, especially low-grade, showed above-expected tissue-blood divergence; non-neoplastic patients showed below.

Amplification of TCR alpha and beta CDR3 regions from RNA used iRepertoire nested multiplex PCR. MiXCR, applied by TCRdb to the multiplex PCR reads, yields one record per CDR3 protein. This sample has roughly 40,000 distinct CDR3 sequences, with approximately 20% found just once. This sequence was found in a human donor with low-grade glioma or glioblastoma, undergoing nonglioma brain surgery, or in good health (not recorded which). V usage is TRBV5-1 and J usage is TRBJ2-3; no definite D call. Sample: glioma tissue, nonneoplastic brain tissue, or PBMCs (not recorded which). CDR3 DNA: TGCGCCAGAAGCTTTGGTGATACGCAGTATTTT. Translation gives CARSFGDTQYF.